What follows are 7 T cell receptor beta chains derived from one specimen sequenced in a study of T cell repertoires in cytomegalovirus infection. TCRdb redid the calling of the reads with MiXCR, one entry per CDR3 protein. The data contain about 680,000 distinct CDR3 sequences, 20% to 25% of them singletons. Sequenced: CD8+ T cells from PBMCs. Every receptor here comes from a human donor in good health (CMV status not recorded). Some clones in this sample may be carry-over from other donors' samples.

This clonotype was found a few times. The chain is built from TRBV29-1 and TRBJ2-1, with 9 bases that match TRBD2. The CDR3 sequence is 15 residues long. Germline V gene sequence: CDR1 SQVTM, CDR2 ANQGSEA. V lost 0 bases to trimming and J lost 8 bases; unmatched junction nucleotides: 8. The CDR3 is CSVEDGSSGVYEQFF. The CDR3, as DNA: TGCAGCGTTGAAGATGGTTCTAGCGGGGTCTATGAGCAGTTCTTC.

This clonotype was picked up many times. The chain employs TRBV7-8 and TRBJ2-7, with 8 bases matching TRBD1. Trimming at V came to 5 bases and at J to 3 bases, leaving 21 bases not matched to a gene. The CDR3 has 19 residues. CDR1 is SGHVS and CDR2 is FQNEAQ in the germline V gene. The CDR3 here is CASSTHYSGTGTGYYEQYF. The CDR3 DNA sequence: TGTGCCAGCAGCACCCACTATAGCGGCACCGGGACAGGATACTACGAGCAGTACTTC.

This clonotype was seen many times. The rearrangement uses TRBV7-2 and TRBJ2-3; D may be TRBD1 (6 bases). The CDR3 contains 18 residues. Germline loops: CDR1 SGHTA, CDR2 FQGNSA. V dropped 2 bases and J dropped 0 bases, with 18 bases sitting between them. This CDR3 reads CASSLLGGRDTSTDTQYF. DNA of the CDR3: TGTGCCAGCAGCTTACTCGGCGGACGGGACACTAGCACAGATACGCAGTATTTT.

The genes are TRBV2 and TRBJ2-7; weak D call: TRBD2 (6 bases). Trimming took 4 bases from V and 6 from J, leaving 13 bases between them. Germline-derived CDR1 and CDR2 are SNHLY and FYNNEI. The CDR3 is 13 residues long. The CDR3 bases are TGTGCCAGCAGTGGCTCGGGGGTTGGCGAGCAGTACGTC. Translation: CASSGSGVGEQYV.

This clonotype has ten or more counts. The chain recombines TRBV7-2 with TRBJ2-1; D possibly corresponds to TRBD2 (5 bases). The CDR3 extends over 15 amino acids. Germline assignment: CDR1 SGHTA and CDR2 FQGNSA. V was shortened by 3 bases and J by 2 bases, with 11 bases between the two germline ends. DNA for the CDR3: TGTGCCAGCAGCTTTACCCGGGAACCCTACAATGAGCAGTTCTTC. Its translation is CASSFTREPYNEQFF.

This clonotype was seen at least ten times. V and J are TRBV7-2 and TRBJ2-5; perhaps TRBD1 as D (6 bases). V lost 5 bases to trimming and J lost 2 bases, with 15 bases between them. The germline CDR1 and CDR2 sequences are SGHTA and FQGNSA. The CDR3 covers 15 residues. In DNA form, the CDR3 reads TGTGCCAGCAGCGGGGGACACTTTCTTCAAGAGACCCAGTACTTC. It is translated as CASSGGHFLQETQYF. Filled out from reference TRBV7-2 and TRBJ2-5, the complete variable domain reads GAGVSQSPSNKVTEKGKDVELRCDPISGHTALYWYRQSLGQGLEFLIYFQGNSAPDKSGLPSDRFSAERTGGSVSTLTIQRTQQEDSAVYLCASSGGHFLQETQYFGPGTRLLVL.

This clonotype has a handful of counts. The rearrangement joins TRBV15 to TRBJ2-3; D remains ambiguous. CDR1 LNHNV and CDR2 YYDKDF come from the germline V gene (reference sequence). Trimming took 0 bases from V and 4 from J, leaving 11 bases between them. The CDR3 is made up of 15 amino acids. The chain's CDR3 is CATSRDVGRADTQYF. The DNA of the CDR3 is TGTGCCACCAGCAGAGATGTAGGGCGCGCAGATACGCAGTATTTT.